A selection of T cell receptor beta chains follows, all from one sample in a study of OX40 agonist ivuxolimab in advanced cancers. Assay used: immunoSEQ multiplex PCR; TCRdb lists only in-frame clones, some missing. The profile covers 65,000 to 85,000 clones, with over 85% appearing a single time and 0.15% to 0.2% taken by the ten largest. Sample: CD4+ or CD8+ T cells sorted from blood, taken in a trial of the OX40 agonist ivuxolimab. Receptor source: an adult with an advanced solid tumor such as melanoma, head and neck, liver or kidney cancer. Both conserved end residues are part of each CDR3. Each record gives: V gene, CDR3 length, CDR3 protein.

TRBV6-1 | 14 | CASSVRKGPAEAFF
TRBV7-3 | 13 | CASSWTGTTEAFF
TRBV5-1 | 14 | CASSFQGAYEKLFF
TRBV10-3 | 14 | CAISVQGLNTEAFF
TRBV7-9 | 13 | CASSLVRDSHQFF
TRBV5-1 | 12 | CASSLEGLGYTF
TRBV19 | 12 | CASSIVGQGYTF
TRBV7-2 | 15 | CASSSSGLYQETQYF
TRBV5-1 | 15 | CASSKALGKGTEAFF
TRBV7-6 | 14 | CASAPTGGGYEQYF
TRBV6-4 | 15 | CASSVNGGSTDTQYF
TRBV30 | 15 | CAWSPGQGANYGYTF
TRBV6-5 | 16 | CASSYSVRGPYNEQFF
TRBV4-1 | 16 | CASSQETGRNNEKLFF
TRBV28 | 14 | CASSLSSGANVLTF
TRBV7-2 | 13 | CASSKTGPTEAFF
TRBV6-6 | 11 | CASKAGNEQYF
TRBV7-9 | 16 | CASSPGWGLHKETQYF
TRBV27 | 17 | CATKKRTGDLAKNIQYF
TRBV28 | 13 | CASSLGKTYGYTF